Following are 16 T cell receptor beta chains from one sample sequenced in a study of blood T cell repertoires in COVID-19. Some clones are missing from TCRdb's copy, which holds only in-frame ones; the method was immunoSEQ multiplex PCR. The table shows under 250,000 clones, with 75% to 90% occurring only once. Sequenced: peripheral blood. The receptor source for this set is a woman aged 35 to 49 with acute or convalescent COVID-19.

The chain couples TRBV2 to TRBJ2-3; D may be TRBD1 (6 bases). Deletions cut 7 bases from V and 4 bases from J, with 21 bases between. This CDR3 spans 16 amino acids. Germline assignment: CDR1 SNHLY and CDR2 FYNNEI. CDR3 sequence: CASTSQGRAPADTQYF. The CDR3 region has the DNA TGTGCCAGCACCTCACAGGGTCGGGCCCCCGCAGATACGCAGTATTTT. Complete variable domain (other parts from reference TRBV2 and TRBJ2-3): EPEVTQTPSHQVTQMGQEVILRCVPISNHLYFYWYRQILGQKVEFLVSFYNNEISEKSEIFDDQFSVERPDGSNFTLKIRSTKLEDSAMYFCASTSQGRAPADTQYFGPGTRLTVL.

CDR3 residues: CASSLEGRMGYSPSTDTQYF. In DNA, the CDR3 is TGTGCCAGCAGTTTAGAGGGCCGGATGGGCTACTCTCCTAGCACAGATACGCAGTATTTT. The chain joins TRBV27 to TRBJ2-3; the D gene is possibly TRBD2 (5 bases). CDR3 length: 20 amino acids. Germline values: CDR1 MNHEY, CDR2 SMNVEV (reference sequence). V was cut by 2 bases and J by 0 bases, with 24 bases left in between.

V is TRBV24-1 and J is TRBJ1-5; no clear D gene. Germline V gene data show CDR1 as KGHDR and CDR2 as SFDVKD. V gave up 11 bases and J gave up 2 bases, with 21 bases separating them. The CDR3 extends over 16 amino acids. The CDR3 loop is CAIPRGRRTGNQPQHF. As DNA, the CDR3 is TGTGCCATCCCCAGAGGCAGGAGGACGGGCAATCAGCCCCAGCATTTT.

The chain uses TRBV7-9 and TRBJ1-2; D ambiguous. The CDR3 extends over 17 amino acids. V was pared by 5 bases and J by 2 bases, with 21 bases between. Germline CDR1 SEHNR, CDR2 FQNEAQ (reference sequence). The CDR3, as DNA: TGTGCCAGCAGCGCCGTAGACTACCTCCGGAGGAACTATGGCTACACCTTC. Translation: CASSAVDYLRRNYGYTF.

The chain uses TRBV19 and TRBJ1-5; D gene ambiguous. V shed 3 bases and J shed 1 base, with 7 bases lying between them. The V gene's germline CDR1 is LNHDA and CDR2 SQIVND (reference sequence). The CDR3 is 14 residues long. The CDR3 sequence is CASSIIRSNQPQHF. CDR3 in DNA: TGTGCCAGTAGTATCATACGGAGCAATCAGCCCCAGCATTTT.

The gene calls are TRBV7-2 and TRBJ1-1, with 7 nucleotides matching TRBD1. Per germline, CDR1 SGHTA and CDR2 FQGNSA. J lost 4 bases, V lost 1 base, and 6 bases had no gene match. The CDR3 length is 15 residues. CDR3 loop: CASSLGHRGTTEAFF. In DNA form, the CDR3 reads TGTGCCAGCAGCTTAGGCCACAGGGGTACCACTGAAGCTTTCTTT.

In nucleotides, the CDR3 is TGTGCCAGCAGCGTACGGAGCTCCTATAATTCACCCCTCCACTTT. Its protein is CASSVRSSYNSPLHF. The chain carries TRBV9 and TRBJ1-6; the D is unclear. CDR3 length: 15 residues. V was cut by 1 base and J by 0 bases, with 5 bases left in between. The germline V gene has CDR1 SGDLS and CDR2 YYNGEE.

The rearrangement links TRBV9 to TRBJ2-5, with 8 positions matching TRBD2. Germline-derived CDR1 and CDR2 are SGDLS and YYNGEE. The CDR3 length is 18 residues. Germline trimming cut 0 bases from V and 5 bases from J; bases unmatched to any gene: 15. CDR3 sequence (DNA): TGTGCCAGCAGCGTAGGTCCAGCGGGGGACCCCACGCAGGAGACCCAGTACTTC. This codes for CASSVGPAGDPTQETQYF.

This clone was seen once. This sequence joins TRBV6-5 and TRBJ2-7; the D gene is possibly TRBD1 (5 bases). Germline V gene sequence: CDR1 MNHEY, CDR2 SVGAGI. The CDR3 loop spans 13 amino acids. In DNA form, the CDR3 reads TGTGCCAGCAGCAAAGGGGCGGACAATCTCCTGAACGTC. The encoded protein is CASSKGADNLLNV.

The V call is TRBV27, the J call TRBJ2-1; D is unresolved. Germline-derived CDR1 and CDR2 are MNHEY and SMNVEV (reference sequence). The germline V and J ends were trimmed by 8 bases and 0 bases, with 8 bases remaining between them. The CDR3 has 13 amino acids. The CDR3 here is CASRLNSYNEQFF. DNA for the CDR3: TGTGCCAGCCGACTTAACTCCTACAATGAGCAGTTCTTC.

On this clone itself: The same CDR3 is also encoded by other DNA sequences in this sample. This sequence joins TRBV9 and TRBJ1-2; D is perhaps TRBD1 (5 bases). Germline loops: CDR1 SGDLS, CDR2 YYNGEE. This CDR3 has 15 amino acids. V was trimmed by 0 bases and J by 2 bases, leaving 11 bases between them. CDR3 residues: CASSVDGGVNYGYTF. The CDR3 bases are TGTGCCAGCAGCGTAGACGGGGGAGTGAACTATGGCTACACCTTC. Combining the CDR3 with reference TRBV9 and TRBJ1-2 gives the whole variable domain DSGVTQTPKHLITATGQRVTLRCSPRSGDLSVYWYQQSLDQGLQFLIQYYNGEERAKGNILERFSAQQFPDLHSELNLSSLELGDSALYFCASSVDGGVNYGYTFGSGTRLTVV.

The chain couples TRBV5-1 to TRBJ2-5, with D maybe TRBD1 (5 bases). The CDR3 has 14 residues. Germline CDR1 SGHRS, CDR2 YFSETQ. V dropped 4 bases and J dropped 1 base, with 11 bases sitting between them. CDR3 residues: CASSPGRGQETQYF. In DNA form, the CDR3 reads TGCGCCAGCAGCCCGGGTAGGGGCCAAGAGACCCAGTACTTC.

The chain has TRBV10-1 and TRBJ1-5; D is ambiguous. Per the germline V gene, CDR1 is WNHNN and CDR2 is SYGVQD (reference sequence). The length of the CDR3 is 14 residues. V lost 6 bases and J lost 4, with 13 bases in between. Written as DNA, the CDR3 is TGCGCCAGCAGCTGGAGACCGGGGAATCAGCCCCAGCATTTT. Translating gives CASSWRPGNQPQHF.

This chain links TRBV7-3 with TRBJ2-3; D is perhaps TRBD2 (7 bases). Germline loops: CDR1 SGHTA, CDR2 FQGTGA. Deletions cut 5 bases from V and 5 bases from J, with 17 bases between. The CDR3 totals 15 residues. The CDR3 loop is CASSRKGGAVDTQYF. DNA for the CDR3: TGTGCCAGCAGCCGTAAGGGGGGGGCGGTAGATACGCAGTATTTT.

The chain has TRBV5-6 and TRBJ1-2; D might be TRBD1 (6 bases). The V gene's germline CDR1 is SGHDT and CDR2 YYEEEE. The V end was cut by 0 bases, the J end by 7 bases, with 10 bases between. This CDR3 is 13 amino acids long. The DNA for the CDR3 is TGTGCCAGCAGCTTGGAGGGGACATCTGGCTACACCTTC. Translated, it gives CASSLEGTSGYTF.

The genes are TRBV2 and TRBJ2-1, with 11 bases lining up with TRBD1. CDR1 and CDR2 (germline): SNHLY, FYNNEI. J gave up 7 bases and V 5 bases, and 4 bases lay outside the gene matches. The CDR3 totals 14 residues. As DNA, the CDR3 is TGTGCCAGCAGTCCCGGGACAGGGGGAAATGAGCAGTTCTTC. Translating gives CASSPGTGGNEQFF.